The rows below give T cell receptor beta chains drawn from one sample of a study of shared clonotypes between healthy human individuals. Produced via immunoSEQ multiplex PCR; TCRdb's table is partial and in-frame only. The data contain about 680,000 clones, about three quarters of them singletons. Sequencing was done on a sample of memory CD4+ T cells sorted from blood. The receptor source for this set is a woman in her twenties or thirties in good health. Each CDR3 is given with its conserved first and last residue. A D gene is named only where the DNA matches it firmly. Only part of the rows carry a size: once, few, many, or a class if the clone is expanded.

clone_size: NA
j_call: TRBJ2-5
v_call: TRBV18
d_call: NA
cdr3_aa: CASSLVFQETQYF
cdr3_nt: TGTGCCAGCTCACTGGTATTTCAAGAGACCCAGTACTTC

clone_size: NA
j_call: TRBJ2-1
v_call: TRBV19
d_call: TRBD1
cdr3_aa: CASNWTGGNEQFF
cdr3_nt: TGTGCCAGTAATTGGACAGGGGGAAATGAGCAGTTCTTC

clone_size: few
j_call: TRBJ2-2
v_call: TRBV19
d_call: NA
cdr3_aa: CASSIVVYTGELFF
cdr3_nt: TGTGCCAGTAGTATCGTAGTTTACACCGGGGAGCTGTTTTTT

clone_size: NA
j_call: TRBJ2-1
v_call: TRBV11-2
d_call: NA
cdr3_aa: CASSSPPAANNEQFF
cdr3_nt: TGTGCCAGCAGCTCTCCTCCAGCGGCGAACAATGAGCAGTTCTTC

clone_size: NA
j_call: TRBJ1-2
v_call: TRBV28
d_call: NA
cdr3_aa: CASSGPNRGGYTF
cdr3_nt: TGTGCCAGCAGTGGGCCGAACCGGGGTGGCTACACCTTC

clone_size: NA
j_call: TRBJ2-7
v_call: TRBV13
d_call: NA
cdr3_aa: CASSPGSTYEQYF
cdr3_nt: TGTGCCAGCAGTCCAGGGTCCACCTACGAGCAGTACTTC

clone_size: NA
j_call: TRBJ1-5
v_call: TRBV28
d_call: NA
cdr3_aa: CASSRQYNQPQHF
cdr3_nt: TGTGCCAGCAGTCGACAGTACAATCAGCCCCAGCATTTT

clone_size: NA
j_call: TRBJ2-7
v_call: TRBV7-9
d_call: TRBD1
cdr3_aa: CASSFLRTGDYEQYF
cdr3_nt: TGTGCCAGCAGCTTCTTGCGGACAGGGGACTACGAGCAGTACTTC

clone_size: once
j_call: TRBJ2-7
v_call: TRBV29-1
d_call: TRBD1
cdr3_aa: CSVVPTDRGYYEQYF
cdr3_nt: TGCAGCGTTGTCCCGACGGACAGGGGTTACTACGAGCAGTACTTC

clone_size: NA
j_call: TRBJ2-5
v_call: TRBV5-1
d_call: NA
cdr3_aa: CANSRAPGETQYF
cdr3_nt: TGCGCCAACTCCCGGGCCCCGGGAGAGACCCAGTACTTC

clone_size: NA
j_call: TRBJ2-2
v_call: TRBV7-8
d_call: NA
cdr3_aa: CASSLVSRQVTGELFF
cdr3_nt: TGTGCCAGCAGCTTAGTTAGCCGACAGGTCACCGGGGAGCTGTTTTTT

clone_size: NA
j_call: TRBJ2-5
v_call: TRBV29-1
d_call: TRBD2
cdr3_aa: CSVPGSFSTGGSQETQYF
cdr3_nt: TGCAGCGTCCCGGGGAGTTTTAGCACGGGAGGGTCCCAAGAGACCCAGTACTTC

clone_size: NA
j_call: TRBJ2-2
v_call: TRBV5-1
d_call: TRBD2
cdr3_aa: CASSTRLAGGTGELFF
cdr3_nt: TGCGCCAGCAGCACCCGACTAGCGGGAGGCACCGGGGAGCTGTTTTTT

clone_size: NA
j_call: TRBJ2-3
v_call: TRBV7-8
d_call: NA
cdr3_aa: CASRFPEGRGPPDTQYF
cdr3_nt: TGTGCCAGCAGGTTCCCTGAGGGCAGGGGCCCCCCAGATACGCAGTATTTT

clone_size: NA
j_call: TRBJ1-1
v_call: TRBV6-1
d_call: NA
cdr3_aa: CASPPPMGVITEAFF
cdr3_nt: TGTGCCAGCCCCCCTCCGATGGGAGTAATCACTGAAGCTTTCTTT

clone_size: NA
j_call: TRBJ2-1
v_call: TRBV7-9
d_call: NA
cdr3_aa: CASSFRWDEQFF
cdr3_nt: TGTGCCAGCAGCTTTAGATGGGATGAGCAGTTCTTC

clone_size: NA
j_call: TRBJ2-3
v_call: TRBV7-9
d_call: NA
cdr3_aa: CASSLRSGFSGDTQYF
cdr3_nt: TGTGCCAGCAGCTTAAGGAGTGGGTTTTCTGGAGATACGCAGTATTTT

clone_size: NA
j_call: TRBJ2-3
v_call: TRBV7-9
d_call: NA
cdr3_aa: CASSSPAGLWLDTQYF
cdr3_nt: TGTGCCAGCAGCTCGCCAGCGGGCCTCTGGTTGGATACGCAGTATTTT

clone_size: NA
j_call: TRBJ2-3
v_call: TRBV6-1
d_call: NA
cdr3_aa: CASIQTRADTQYF
cdr3_nt: TGTGCCAGCATTCAAACTAGGGCGGATACGCAGTATTTT

clone_size: NA
j_call: TRBJ2-1
v_call: TRBV28
d_call: NA
cdr3_aa: CASKRPGQGSGEQFF
cdr3_nt: TGTGCCAGCAAGCGTCCAGGGCAGGGAAGTGGTGAGCAGTTCTTC

clone_size: once
j_call: TRBJ2-2
v_call: TRBV5-1
d_call: NA
cdr3_aa: CASSLATRELGELFF
cdr3_nt: TGCGCCAGCAGCTTGGCGACTCGTGAGTTAGGGGAGCTGTTTTTT

clone_size: NA
j_call: TRBJ2-3
v_call: TRBV6-1
d_call: NA
cdr3_aa: CASSSPIPPDTQYF
cdr3_nt: TGTGCCAGCAGCTCTCCGATACCCCCAGATACGCAGTATTTT